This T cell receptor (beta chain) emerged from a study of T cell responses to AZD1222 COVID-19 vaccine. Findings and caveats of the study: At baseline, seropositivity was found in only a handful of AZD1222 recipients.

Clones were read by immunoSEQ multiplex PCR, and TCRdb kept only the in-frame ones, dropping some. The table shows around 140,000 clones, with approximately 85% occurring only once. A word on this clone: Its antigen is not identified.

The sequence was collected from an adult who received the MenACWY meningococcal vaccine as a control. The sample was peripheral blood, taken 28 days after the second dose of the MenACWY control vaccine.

The chain's CDR3 is CASSLGDEQFF. In DNA, the CDR3 is TGTGCCAGCAGTTTAGGCGATGAGCAGTTCTTC. This chain uses TRBV12-3 or TRBV12-4 with TRBJ2-1; D unresolved. V dropped 1 base and J dropped 8 bases, with 3 bases sitting between them. This CDR3 contains 11 residues.